A single sample gave rise to the 32 T cell receptor beta chains below, sequenced in a study of T cell responses to AZD1222 COVID-19 vaccine. Data came from immunoSEQ multiplex PCR; TCRdb stores just in-frame clones and leaves some out. The repertoire holds over 100,000 clones, with 70% to 90% as singletons. Sequences were derived from peripheral blood, sampled on day 0 of AZD1222 vaccination. These receptors all stem from an adult in good health.

The rearrangement links TRBV5-1 to TRBJ1-2, with a tentative D call TRBD1 (5 bases). Between the trimmed V and J ends, which lost 4 bases and 8 bases, there was a span of 15 bases. The CDR3 covers 13 residues. The V gene's germline CDR1 is SGHRS and CDR2 YFSETQ. The CDR3 reads CASSPAGFEGYTF. The CDR3 DNA follows: TGCGCCAGCAGCCCGGCAGGGTTTGAAGGCTACACCTTC. The variable domain in full, completed from reference TRBV5-1 and TRBJ1-2, reads KAGVTQTPRYLIKTRGQQVTLSCSPISGHRSVSWYQQTPGQGLQFLFEYFSETQRNKGNFPGRFSGRQFSNSRSEMNVSTLELGDSALYLCASSPAGFEGYTFGSGTRLTVV.

The chain has TRBV6-5 and TRBJ1-3; tentative D call: TRBD1 (5 bases). There are 14 residues in the CDR3. V dropped 8 bases and J dropped 8 bases, with 19 bases sitting between them. Germline V gene lookup returns CDR1 MNHEY and CDR2 SVGAGI. CDR3 region: CASRPRGTVYTIYF. CDR3 in DNA: TGTGCCAGCCGTCCCCGGGGGACCGTTTACACCATATATTTT.

The chain uses TRBV5-6 and TRBJ2-5; D is uncertain. V lost 0 bases and J 2 bases, leaving 17 bases between the germline ends. Germline CDR1 SGHDT, CDR2 YYEEEE. The CDR3 is made up of 17 amino acids. The CDR3 protein is CASSLGSAGYLQETQYF. Here the CDR3 DNA reads TGTGCCAGCAGCTTGGGGTCGGCCGGCTATTTGCAAGAGACCCAGTACTTC.

J is TRBJ1-4 and V is TRBV19, with TRBD1 matching over 7 bases. V lost 9 bases and J lost 8; bases outside the gene matches: 9. The germline CDR1 and CDR2 sequences are LNHDA and SQIVND (reference sequence). This CDR3 comprises 13 residues. In DNA, the CDR3 is TGTGCCAGCCCGACAGGGTTTCGGGAAAAACTGTTTTTT. Its translation: CASPTGFREKLFF.

The chain combines TRBV15 with TRBJ1-5; D call uncertain. The V end lost 1 base, the J end lost 5 bases, and 12 bases lay between the germline ends. Germline V gene lookup returns CDR1 LNHNV and CDR2 YYDKDF (reference sequence). CDR3 length: 15 residues. CDR3 loop: CATSRVPIRDQPQHF. CDR3 in DNA: TGTGCCACCAGCAGAGTCCCCATACGAGATCAGCCCCAGCATTTT. Based on the CDR3 plus reference TRBV15 and TRBJ1-5, the full variable domain is DAMVIQNPRYQVTQFGKPVTLSCSQTLNHNVMYWYQQKSSQAPKLLFHYYDKDFNNEADTPDNFQSRRPNTSFCFLDIRSPGLGDTAMYLCATSRVPIRDQPQHFGDGTRLSIL.

J is TRBJ1-2 and V is TRBV10-3; D is undetermined. The V gene's germline CDR1 is ENHRY and CDR2 SYGVKD. The V end lost 10 bases, the J end lost 4 bases, and 10 bases lay between the germline ends. The CDR3 totals 11 residues. In DNA, the CDR3 is TGTGCCACCACGGATCTCTATGGCTACACCTTC. Translating it yields CATTDLYGYTF.

This chain joins TRBV19 and TRBJ2-3; 11 nucleotides match TRBD1. The CDR3 totals 15 residues. From germline, CDR1 is LNHDA and CDR2 SQIVND (reference sequence). Unmatched junction bases numbered 3, after V lost 1 base and J lost 6 bases. For the CDR3, the DNA is TGTGCCAGTAGTATAGGGACAGGGGGCGGCGATACGCAGTATTTT. It yields the protein CASSIGTGGGDTQYF.

This clone was detected once. This rearrangement joins TRBV2 to TRBJ1-1, with D maybe TRBD1 (5 bases). The V gene's germline CDR1 is SNHLY and CDR2 FYNNEI. V was shortened by 1 base and J by 10 bases, with 10 bases between the two germline ends. The CDR3 covers 12 residues. CDR3 sequence reads: CASSEVGQGAFF. CDR3 DNA sequence: TGTGCCAGCAGTGAAGTGGGGCAGGGAGCTTTCTTT.

J is TRBJ1-2 and V is TRBV5-4; a weak D match, TRBD1 (5 bases). Germline-derived CDR1 and CDR2 are SGHNT and YYREEE (reference sequence). The CDR3 contains 14 residues. V dropped 4 bases and J dropped 8 bases, with 18 bases sitting between them. CDR3 sequence (DNA): TGTGCCAGCAGCCCCCAAGAGGGGTTCGGGGGCTACACCTTC. It specifies CASSPQEGFGGYTF.

V gene TRBV6-5 combines with J gene TRBJ1-3; 8 bases line up with TRBD1. CDR1 is MNHEY and CDR2 is SVGAGI in the germline V gene. The trim removed 0 bases at V and 3 bases at J, leaving 4 bases unmatched. The CDR3 loop spans 16 amino acids. Written as DNA, the CDR3 is TGTGCCAGCAGTTACTCGACAGGGGTCGGTGGAAACACCATATATTTT. Translating it yields CASSYSTGVGGNTIYF.

This clone was counted between two and nine times. The V gene is TRBV18, the J gene TRBJ1-1; 8 bases map to TRBD1. With 3 bases clipped from V and 5 bases from J, the junction kept 5 bases outside the gene matches. The CDR3 contains 14 residues. Looked up from germline, CDR1 is KGHSH and CDR2 is LQKENI. The DNA of the CDR3 is TGTGCCAGCTCACCCTCAGGGGGCAGGACTGAAGCTTTCTTT. Amino acids: CASSPSGGRTEAFF.

CDR3 sequence (DNA): TGTGCCAGCAAAGAGACAGGGCCCACCGGGGAGCTGTTTTTT. It specifies CASKETGPTGELFF. The chain combines TRBV6-5 with TRBJ2-2; 7 bases line up with TRBD1. Trimming cost V 7 bases and J 4 bases; bases outside gene matches: 6. The germline V gene has CDR1 MNHEY and CDR2 SVGAGI. The length of the CDR3 is 14 residues.

CDR3 sequence reads: CASSRQGGQETQYF. The CDR3, as DNA: TGTGCCAGCAGCCGACAGGGTGGACAAGAGACCCAGTACTTC. The V gene is TRBV28, the J gene TRBJ2-5, with 7 nucleotides matching TRBD1. This CDR3 is 14 amino acids long. After removal of 6 bases from V and 2 bases from J, the junction contained 6 bases not matched to a gene. Germline CDR1 reads MDHEN; CDR2 reads SYDVKM.

V and J are TRBV9 and TRBJ1-2; D is uncertain. Germline V CDR1 and CDR2: SGDLS, YYNGEE. The ends were cut back, 3 bases at V and 7 bases at J, with 16 bases in the middle. CDR3 size: 14 residues. The CDR3 reads CASSADGVLGGYTF. DNA for the CDR3: TGTGCCAGCAGCGCCGACGGAGTTCTTGGTGGCTACACCTTC.

V is TRBV5-4 and J is TRBJ1-3; D gene uncertain. The germline V gene has CDR1 SGHNT and CDR2 YYREEE (reference sequence). Trimming stripped 0 bases from V and 0 bases from J, with 10 bases between. CDR3 size: 16 residues. The chain's CDR3 is CASSLAGRNSGNTIYF. The DNA for the CDR3 is TGTGCCAGCAGCTTGGCCGGCAGAAACTCTGGAAACACCATATATTTT.

The chain employs TRBV28 and TRBJ2-7, with D unresolved. The ends were cut back, 1 base at V and 2 bases at J, with 3 bases in the middle. There are 12 residues in the CDR3. Germline lookup yields CDR1 MDHEN and CDR2 SYDVKM. This chain's CDR3 is CASSLSTYEQYF. CDR3 sequence (DNA): TGTGCCAGCAGTTTATCTACCTACGAGCAGTACTTC.

The V call is TRBV2, the J call TRBJ2-5; D is perhaps TRBD1 (5 bases). V lost 9 bases to trimming and J lost 2 bases, with 16 bases between them. CDR3 length: 14 amino acids. Per germline, CDR1 SNHLY and CDR2 FYNNEI. The CDR3 here is CASNSQADQETQYF. In DNA, the CDR3 is TGTGCCAGTAACTCACAGGCAGATCAAGAGACCCAGTACTTC.

The rearrangement joins TRBV5-1 to TRBJ2-3; D ambiguous. The V end lost 0 bases, the J end lost 1 base, and 3 bases lay between the germline ends. CDR3 length equals 13 residues. Germline lookup yields CDR1 SGHRS and CDR2 YFSETQ. CDR3 in amino acids: CASSLEGTDTQYF. CDR3 nucleotide sequence: TGCGCCAGCAGCTTGGAGGGCACAGATACGCAGTATTTT.

This clone turned up a few times. The J gene is TRBJ1-5, the V gene TRBV12-3 or TRBV12-4, with 8 bases identical to TRBD1. This CDR3 is built from 12 residues. The junction had 1 base not matched to a gene; V was cut back by 7 bases and J by 5 bases. The CDR3 protein is CASKQGDQPQHF. The DNA for the CDR3 is TGTGCCAGCAAACAGGGGGATCAGCCCCAGCATTTT.

The chain links TRBV30 to TRBJ1-1; D not resolved. CDR1 GTSNPN and CDR2 SVGIG come from the germline V gene (reference sequence). V dropped 1 base and J dropped 10 bases, with 10 bases sitting between them. The CDR3 consists of 11 residues. The CDR3 reads CAWSGGRRAFF. The DNA of the CDR3 is TGTGCCTGGAGTGGCGGGCGTCGAGCTTTCTTT.

The chain couples TRBV5-1 to TRBJ2-1, with 7 bases fitting TRBD1. This CDR3 region has 14 residues. V lost 2 bases to trimming and J lost 5 bases; unmatched junction nucleotides: 4. The germline gives CDR1 SGHRS, CDR2 YFSETQ. The CDR3 here is CASSLTTGNNEQFF. Written as DNA, the CDR3 is TGCGCCAGCAGCTTAACGACAGGGAACAATGAGCAGTTCTTC.

The chain links TRBV9 to TRBJ1-3, with D maybe TRBD1 (5 bases). Germline CDR1 is SGDLS and CDR2 is YYNGEE. The length of the CDR3 is 15 residues. Deletions cut 1 base from V and 3 bases from J, with 11 bases between. Written as DNA, the CDR3 is TGTGCCAGCAGCGTATCCGTGAGGGGTGGAAACACCATATATTTT. It yields the protein CASSVSVRGGNTIYF.

J is TRBJ2-7 and V is TRBV9, with D possibly TRBD1 on 6 matching bases. Germline lookup yields CDR1 SGDLS and CDR2 YYNGEE. The V gene lost 10 bases and the J gene lost 5 bases, with 25 bases spanning the gap. This CDR3 is built from 15 residues. CDR3 residues: CASLVGGVTVHEQYV. For the CDR3, the DNA is TGTGCCTCCCTAGTAGGGGGAGTCACGGTCCACGAGCAGTACGTC.

The chain combines TRBV7-9 with TRBJ1-4; D is unclear. CDR1 and CDR2 from the germline V gene are SEHNR and FQNEAQ (reference sequence). V shed 5 bases and J shed 1 base, with 8 bases lying between them. The CDR3 contains 14 residues. In DNA, the CDR3 is TGTGCCAGCAGCCTCTGGGGAACTAATGAAAAACTGTTTTTT. This encodes CASSLWGTNEKLFF.

As concerns this clone: The junction departs from the called germline gene at one end, perhaps through a read error. This rearrangement joins TRBV18 to TRBJ1-2; 12 bases are a match to TRBD1. The CDR3 loop spans 17 amino acids. Germline V lookup: CDR1 KGHSH, CDR2 LQKENI. The CDR3 loop reads CARSPDGTGGAVYGYTF. Written as DNA, the CDR3 is TGTGCCCGCTCACCAGACGGGACAGGGGGCGCCGTCTATGGCTACACCTTC.

V and J are TRBV15 and TRBJ2-7, with TRBD1 matching over 8 bases. Germline trimming cut 0 bases from V and 2 bases from J; bases unmatched to any gene: 12. This CDR3 region has 18 residues. Germline V gives CDR1 LNHNV, CDR2 YYDKDF (reference sequence). CDR3 loop: CATSRETGGMTLAYEQYF. The DNA for the CDR3 is TGTGCCACCAGCAGAGAAACAGGGGGAATGACGTTGGCCTACGAGCAGTACTTC.

The chain has TRBV5-1 and TRBJ1-4; TRBD1 matches 7 bases. V was clipped by 4 bases and J by 3 bases; unmatched bases: 9. The CDR3 runs to 16 residues. CDR1 is SGHRS, CDR2 YFSETQ, per germline. Here the CDR3 reads CASSPGGAGANEKLFF. In nucleotides, the CDR3 is TGCGCCAGCAGCCCAGGGGGGGCTGGGGCTAATGAAAAACTGTTTTTT.

This clone was observed a few times. DNA for the CDR3: TGTGCCAGCAGCTTAGAGGAGGGGGCGCGCGGAACCGGGGAGCTGTTTTTT. The encoded protein is CASSLEEGARGTGELFF. The chain recombines TRBV7-6 with TRBJ2-2, with D perhaps matching TRBD1 (7 bases). This CDR3 spans 17 amino acids. V shed 1 base and J shed 5 bases, with 17 bases lying between them. Germline V gives CDR1 SGHVS, CDR2 FNYEAQ. Supplemented by reference TRBV7-6 and TRBJ2-2, the full variable domain reads GAGVSQSPRYKVTKRGQDVALRCDPISGHVSLYWYRQALGQGPEFLTYFNYEAQQDKSGLPNDRFSAERPEGSISTLTIQRTEQRDSAMYRCASSLEEGARGTGELFFGEGSRLTVL.

This clone occurred once. CDR3 DNA sequence: TGTGCCAGCAGCCACGGACAGAATAAGCCCGTCACTGAAGCTTTCTTT. This sequence encodes CASSHGQNKPVTEAFF. The chain employs TRBV2 and TRBJ1-1, with D tentatively TRBD1 (6 bases). V lost 6 bases and J lost 4, with 21 bases in between. Germline V lookup: CDR1 SNHLY, CDR2 FYNNEI. The CDR3 has 16 residues.

The chain combines TRBV6-5 with TRBJ1-1, with D unresolved. From germline, CDR1 is MNHEY and CDR2 SVGAGI. CDR3 size: 14 residues. V lost 0 bases to trimming and J lost 2 bases, with 7 bases between them. The CDR3 region is CASSYSPGNTEAFF. As DNA, the CDR3 is TGTGCCAGCAGTTACTCGCCGGGAAACACTGAAGCTTTCTTT.

The chain recombines TRBV30 with TRBJ1-1, with 10 bases fitting TRBD1. This CDR3 is built from 14 residues. In germline, CDR1 is GTSNPN, CDR2 SVGIG (reference sequence). After removal of 4 bases from V and 5 bases from J, the junction contained 7 bases not matched to a gene. Here the CDR3 reads CAWMSGTGVTEAFF. The CDR3 DNA follows: TGTGCCTGGATGTCGGGGACAGGGGTAACTGAAGCTTTCTTT.

J is TRBJ1-4 and V is TRBV6-5; TRBD1 matches at 11 bases. This CDR3 region has 15 residues. The V gene end was trimmed by 4 bases and the J gene end by 4 bases; junction bases not matched to a gene: 2. Looked up from germline, CDR1 is MNHEY and CDR2 is SVGAGI. In DNA form, the CDR3 reads TGTGCCAGCAGTTGGACAGGGGGCGGTAATGAAAAACTGTTTTTT. Its protein is CASSWTGGGNEKLFF.